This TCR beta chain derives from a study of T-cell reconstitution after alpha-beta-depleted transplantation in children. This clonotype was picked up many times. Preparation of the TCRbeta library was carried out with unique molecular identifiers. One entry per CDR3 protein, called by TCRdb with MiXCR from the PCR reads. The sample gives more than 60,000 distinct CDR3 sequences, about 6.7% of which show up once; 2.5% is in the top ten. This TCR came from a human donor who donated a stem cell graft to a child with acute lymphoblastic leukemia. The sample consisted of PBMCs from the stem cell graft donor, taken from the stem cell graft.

CDR3 sequence (DNA): TGTGCCAGCAGCCAAGGACGCGAGGGGGGCTACACCTTC. It codes for CASSQGREGGYTF. The genes are TRBV3-1 and TRBJ1-2, with D perhaps matching TRBD1 (5 bases). The CDR3 runs 13 residues. The ends were cut back, 1 base at V and 8 bases at J, with 11 bases in the middle. Germline V lookup: CDR1 LGHDT, CDR2 YNNKEL (reference sequence). Full variable domain (missing parts from reference TRBV3-1 and TRBJ1-2): DTAVSQTPKYLVTQMGNDKSIKCEQNLGHDTMYWYKQDSKKFLKIMFSYNNKELIINETVPNRFSPKSPDKAHLNLHINSLELGDSAVYFCASSQGREGGYTFGSGTRLTVV.